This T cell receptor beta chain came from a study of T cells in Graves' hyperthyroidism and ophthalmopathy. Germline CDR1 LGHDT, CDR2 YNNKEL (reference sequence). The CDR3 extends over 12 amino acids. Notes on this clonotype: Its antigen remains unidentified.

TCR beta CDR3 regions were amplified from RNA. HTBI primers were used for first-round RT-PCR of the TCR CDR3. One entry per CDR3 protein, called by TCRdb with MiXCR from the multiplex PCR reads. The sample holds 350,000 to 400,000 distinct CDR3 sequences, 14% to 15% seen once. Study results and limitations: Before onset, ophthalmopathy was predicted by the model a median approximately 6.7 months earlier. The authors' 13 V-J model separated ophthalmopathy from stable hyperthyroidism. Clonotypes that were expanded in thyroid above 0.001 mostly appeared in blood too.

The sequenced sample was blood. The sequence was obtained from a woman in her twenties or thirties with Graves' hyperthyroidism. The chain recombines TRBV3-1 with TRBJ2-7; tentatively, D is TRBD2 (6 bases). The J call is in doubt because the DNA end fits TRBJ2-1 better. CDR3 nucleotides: TGTGCCAGCAGTGGACTAAATTACGAGCAGTTCTTC. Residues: CASSGLNYEQFF.